This TCR beta chain was recovered during a study of shared clonotypes between healthy human individuals. Study-level background: CD8 memory received one plate per donor, CD8 naive two, CD4 memory three and CD4 naive three. General study points: An effect of sequencing depth on clonotype sharing among donors was expected. The generation probabilities recorded for non-shared clonotypes fell below those of clonotypes shared by all four donors.

The protocol was immunoSEQ multiplex PCR, while the TCRdb copy is restricted to in-frame clones and leaves out a portion. The sample holds roughly 2.1 million clones, roughly 91% seen once. Comment on this clone: Its antigen is currently unknown.

CD8 cells classed as naive were CD45RO-negative and positively selected for CCR7, excluding terminally differentiated effector memory CD45RA+ cells. The TCR was taken from a man younger than 35 in good health. Some clones in this sample may be carry-over from other donors' samples. The sequenced material came from naive CD8+ T cells from PBMCs.

DNA of the CDR3: TGTGCCAGCAGCCCTCTTGTCCGGGAGGGCTCCTACGAGCAGTACTTC. This gives the protein CASSPLVREGSYEQYF. The chain recombines TRBV28 with TRBJ2-7; 8 bases agree with TRBD2. Germline V lookup: CDR1 MDHEN, CDR2 SYDVKM. V lost 6 bases, J lost 0 bases, and 10 bases stayed unmatched. This CDR3 region has 16 residues.